What follows are 11 T cell receptor beta chains derived from one specimen sequenced in a study of blood T cells in healthy people across ages. The authors ran a second PCR of about 6 to 11 cycles using a sample-barcoded 5' primer and a J-beta primer mix. A single record per CDR3 protein comes from TCRdb applying MiXCR to the 5' RACE reads. This sample has over 600,000 distinct CDR3 sequences, with less than 45% found just once. Sequencing was carried out using blood. These receptors all stem from a man older than 75 in good health.

The chain couples TRBV20-1 to TRBJ2-2, with TRBD1 matching 8 bases. This CDR3 has 14 amino acids. Trimming at V came to 6 bases and at J to 5 bases, leaving 8 bases not matched to a gene. The V gene's germline CDR1 is DFQATT and CDR2 SNEGSKA (reference sequence). DNA for the CDR3: TGCAGTGCAACGCAGGGGGCGCGAACCGGGGAGCTGTTTTTT. This gives the protein CSATQGARTGELFF.

The genes are TRBV29-1 and TRBJ2-7, with a possible D match to TRBD1 (6 bases). CDR3 length: 12 amino acids. Per the germline V gene, CDR1 is SQVTM and CDR2 is ANQGSEA. V was cut by 3 bases and J by 3 bases, with 9 bases left in between. CDR3 residues: CSVDGQNYEQYF. In DNA form, the CDR3 reads TGCAGCGTTGATGGACAGAACTACGAGCAGTACTTC.

The CDR3 sequence is CASSTPRQGLGNEQFF. The CDR3 DNA reads TGTGCCAGCAGTACCCCTCGACAGGGGTTGGGCAATGAGCAGTTCTTC. V and J are TRBV6-2 or TRBV6-3 and TRBJ2-1; 8 positions agree with TRBD1. This CDR3 is built from 16 residues. The junction had 12 bases not matched to a gene; V was cut back by 5 bases and J by 6 bases. Germline V gives CDR1 MNHEY, CDR2 SVGEGT.

This clonotype was counted at least ten times. V usage is TRBV6-2 or TRBV6-3 and J usage is TRBJ2-5, with 7 nucleotides matching TRBD1. Looked up from germline, CDR1 is MNHEY and CDR2 is SVGEGT. V dropped 7 bases and J dropped 5; count of bases not matched to a gene: 7. This CDR3 has 13 residues. CDR3 bases: TGTGCCAGCACGACAGGGAAGGTGGAGACCCAGTACTTC. Protein: CASTTGKVETQYF.

The chain carries TRBV20-1 and TRBJ2-1; TRBD1 aligns across 10 bases. Trimming took 1 base from V and 8 from J; bases not matched to a gene: 8. Germline V gene sequence: CDR1 DFQATT, CDR2 SNEGSKA (reference sequence). The CDR3 is 15 amino acids. The CDR3 loop is CSARAGTGVVYEQFF. CDR3 sequence (DNA): TGCAGTGCTAGAGCCGGGACAGGGGTTGTGTATGAGCAGTTCTTC.

Only a few counts were recorded for this clonotype. CDR3 in DNA: TGCGCCAGCAGTGTCGGAGGCCCACCCAATGAGCAGTTCTTC. Its translation: CASSVGGPPNEQFF. This chain links TRBV10-1 with TRBJ2-1, with D perhaps matching TRBD2 (5 bases). The germline CDR1 and CDR2 sequences are WNHNN and SYGVQD (reference sequence). The CDR3 spans 14 residues. The ends were cut back, 4 bases at V and 6 bases at J, with 13 bases in the middle.

This clonotype was found a few times. The V call is TRBV6-2 or TRBV6-3, the J call TRBJ2-6; perhaps TRBD1 as D (6 bases). Germline-derived CDR1 and CDR2 are MNHEY and SVGEGT. The CDR3 is 15 amino acids. V gave up 5 bases and J gave up 1 base, with 9 bases separating them. CDR3 DNA sequence: TGTGCCAGCAGTCGACAGGTTTCTGGGGCCAACGTCCTGACTTTC. Protein sequence: CASSRQVSGANVLTF.

CDR3 bases: TGTGCCAGCAGTGACATGACAGGGGGCGTCTATGGCTACACCTTC. Amino acids: CASSDMTGGVYGYTF. The rearrangement joins TRBV6-5 to TRBJ1-2; 10 nucleotides agree with TRBD1. This CDR3 is 15 amino acids long. V was clipped by 5 bases and J by 4 bases; unmatched bases: 7. The germline CDR1 and CDR2 sequences are MNHEY and SVGAGI.

The J gene is TRBJ2-1, the V gene TRBV6-2 or TRBV6-3; TRBD2 aligns across 14 bases. The V segment lost 6 bases and the J segment 4 bases; nucleotides outside the gene matches: 11. The length of the CDR3 is 18 residues. Germline V gives CDR1 MNHEY, CDR2 SVGEGT. The CDR3 DNA reads as TGTGCCAGCAGGACGACTAGCGGGGGGGCTCTAAAATACAATGAGCAGTTCTTC. Translation gives CASRTTSGGALKYNEQFF.

This clonotype was detected once. This sequence joins TRBV4-3 and TRBJ2-7; D ambiguous. Germline CDR1 reads LGHNA; CDR2 reads YSLEER. The CDR3 loop spans 12 amino acids. With 1 base removed from V and 7 bases from J, the gap between germline ends came to 8 bases. CDR3 loop: CASSQGSSEQYF. CDR3 sequence (DNA): TGCGCCAGCAGCCAAGGGTCTAGTGAGCAGTACTTC.

The genes are TRBV20-1 and TRBJ2-7, with TRBD2 matching 12 bases. Germline lookup yields CDR1 DFQATT and CDR2 SNEGSKA (reference sequence). The CDR3 contains 15 residues. Losses at the gene ends were 2 bases for V and 5 bases for J; bases not matched to a gene: 7. CDR3 nucleotide sequence: TGCAGTGCTAGACCTAGGACTAGCGGGATAAACGAGCAGTACTTC. Translating gives CSARPRTSGINEQYF.